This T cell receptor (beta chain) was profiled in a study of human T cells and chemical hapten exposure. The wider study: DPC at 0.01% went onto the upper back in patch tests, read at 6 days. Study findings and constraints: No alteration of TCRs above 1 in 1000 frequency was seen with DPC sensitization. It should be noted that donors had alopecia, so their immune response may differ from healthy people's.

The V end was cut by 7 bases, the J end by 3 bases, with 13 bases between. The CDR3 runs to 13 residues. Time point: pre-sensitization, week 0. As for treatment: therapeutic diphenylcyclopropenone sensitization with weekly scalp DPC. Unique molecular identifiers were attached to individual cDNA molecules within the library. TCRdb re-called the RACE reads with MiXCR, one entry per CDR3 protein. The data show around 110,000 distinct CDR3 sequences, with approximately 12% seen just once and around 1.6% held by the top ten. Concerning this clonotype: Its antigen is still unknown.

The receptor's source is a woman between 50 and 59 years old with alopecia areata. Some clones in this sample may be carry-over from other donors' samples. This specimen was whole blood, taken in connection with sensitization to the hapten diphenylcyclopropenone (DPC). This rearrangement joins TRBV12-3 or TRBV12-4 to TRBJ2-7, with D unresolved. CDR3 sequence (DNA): TGTGCCAGCACCACCAACATCGGCTACGAGCAGTACTTC. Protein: CASTTNIGYEQYF.